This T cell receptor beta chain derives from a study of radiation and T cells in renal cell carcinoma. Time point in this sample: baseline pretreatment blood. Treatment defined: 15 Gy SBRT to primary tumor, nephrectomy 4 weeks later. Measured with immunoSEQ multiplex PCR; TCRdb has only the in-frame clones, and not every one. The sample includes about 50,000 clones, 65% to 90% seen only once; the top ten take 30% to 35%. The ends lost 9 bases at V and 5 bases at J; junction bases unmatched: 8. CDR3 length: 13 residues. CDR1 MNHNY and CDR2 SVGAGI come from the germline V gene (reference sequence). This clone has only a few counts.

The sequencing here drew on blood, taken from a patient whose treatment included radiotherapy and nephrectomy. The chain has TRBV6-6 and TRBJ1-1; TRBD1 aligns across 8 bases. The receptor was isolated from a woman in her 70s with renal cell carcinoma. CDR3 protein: CASAQGDLTEAFF. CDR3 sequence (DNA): TGTGCCAGTGCACAGGGGGACCTTACTGAAGCTTTCTTT.